This TCR beta chain emerged from a study of T-cell memory formation after mild COVID-19. Notes on the study in general: Of the contracting clones, CD4+ ones lay mainly in CM and EM, and CD8+ ones in EMRA. Clones contracting across day 15 to 85 had a balanced CD4/CD8 profile; later expanding clones leaned CD4+.

In its sample, this clonotype was seen a few times. What it recognizes is unknown. CDR3 length: 14 residues. CDR1 and CDR2 (germline): SGHTA, FQGNSA. V lost 5 bases to trimming and J lost 4 bases, with 14 bases between them. Researchers used 5'RACE with constant-segment primers to make TCR alpha and TCR beta cDNA libraries that carry sample barcodes and UMIs. TCRdb ran MiXCR on the 5' RACE reads and lists one entry per CDR3 protein. Of a few hundred thousand distinct CDR3 sequences listed, about 20% are singletons. The sequencing input was PBMCs or a T cell subset sorted from them (not recorded which). The J gene is TRBJ2-5, the V gene TRBV7-2, with D unclear. The clonotype was recovered from an adult woman who had mild COVID-19 (a few samples of this study predate the infection). Cell type and time point are not known. The CDR3 here is CASSPMRNGETQYF. The CDR3 DNA follows: TGTGCCAGCAGCCCCATGAGGAATGGAGAGACCCAGTACTTC. The entire variable domain, with the rest obtained from reference TRBV7-2 and TRBJ2-5, is as follows: GAGVSQSPSNKVTEKGKDVELRCDPISGHTALYWYRQSLGQGLEFLIYFQGNSAPDKSGLPSDRFSAERTGGSVSTLTIQRTQQEDSAVYLCASSPMRNGETQYFGPGTRLLVL.